The entry below describes one T cell receptor beta chain. Antigen: not known. This sample was taken from a study of cytotoxic CD8 clonotypes in ibrutinib-treated CLL. Sequencing used immunoSEQ multiplex PCR; TCRdb keeps in-frame clones, though not all of them. Of roughly 250,000 clones in the sample, roughly 74% were seen once. Study results and limitations: Relative to age-matched healthy donors, clonality at baseline was higher, and it tracked circulating CD8+ T-cell counts. Elevated clonality accompanied ibrutinib response, with a return toward baseline values at progression.

CDR3 size: 15 residues. Trimming removed 6 bases from V and 6 bases from J, with 17 bases in between. CDR1 SNHLY and CDR2 FYNNEI come from the germline V gene. The TCR comes from a human donor with chronic lymphocytic leukemia. The chain carries TRBV2 and TRBJ1-4; D might be TRBD1 (5 bases). The sequencing used PBMCs, collected after 24 months of ibrutinib treatment. The CDR3 reads CASSPGPGGDEKLFF. The CDR3 nucleotides read TGTGCCAGCAGCCCCGGACCCGGGGGGGATGAAAAACTGTTTTTT.